This T cell receptor (beta chain) derives from a study of OX40 agonist ivuxolimab in advanced cancers. Study background: The dose-escalation cohort was about 86% male, with a mean age of approximately 62 years, ranging roughly 23 to 90. Partial responses were seen in three patients, one with hepatocellular carcinoma and two with cutaneous melanoma. General study points: The mean number of expanded clones was higher in CD8+ T cells than in CD4+. Those patients achieving a partial response at 0.1-3.0 mg/kg showed among the lowest clonal expansion.

J was trimmed by 4 bases and V by 1 base; bases with no gene match: 16. Germline lookup yields CDR1 SGHRS and CDR2 YFSETQ. CDR3 length equals 19 residues. TCRdb's copy holds only in-frame clones and misses some; the assay was immunoSEQ multiplex PCR. In the table there are around 76,000 clones, approximately 87% of which are singletons. For this clone: Its antigen remains unidentified.

The V and J genes are TRBV5-1 and TRBJ2-3; 9 bases match TRBD2. This clonotype was obtained from an adult with an advanced solid tumor such as melanoma, head and neck, liver or kidney cancer. Sequencing used CD4+ or CD8+ T cells sorted from blood, obtained in a trial of the OX40 agonist ivuxolimab. This chain's CDR3 is CASSLRHGGGRAVPDTQYF. The CDR3 DNA follows: TGCGCCAGCAGCTTGAGGCACGGTGGCGGGAGGGCCGTGCCAGATACGCAGTATTTT.